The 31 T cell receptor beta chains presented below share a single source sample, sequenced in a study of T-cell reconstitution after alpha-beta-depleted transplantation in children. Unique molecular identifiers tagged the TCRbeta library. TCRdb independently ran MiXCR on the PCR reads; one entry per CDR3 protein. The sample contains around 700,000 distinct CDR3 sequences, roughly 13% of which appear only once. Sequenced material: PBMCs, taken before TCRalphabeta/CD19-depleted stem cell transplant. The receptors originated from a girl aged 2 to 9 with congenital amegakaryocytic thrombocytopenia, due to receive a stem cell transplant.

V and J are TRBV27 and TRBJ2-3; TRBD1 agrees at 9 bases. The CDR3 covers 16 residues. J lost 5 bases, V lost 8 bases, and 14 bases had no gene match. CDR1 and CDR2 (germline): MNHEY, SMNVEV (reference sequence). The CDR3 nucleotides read TGTGCCAGCCAAACCCTCGACAGGGGGTTTAGAGATACGCAGTATTTT. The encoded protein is CASQTLDRGFRDTQYF.

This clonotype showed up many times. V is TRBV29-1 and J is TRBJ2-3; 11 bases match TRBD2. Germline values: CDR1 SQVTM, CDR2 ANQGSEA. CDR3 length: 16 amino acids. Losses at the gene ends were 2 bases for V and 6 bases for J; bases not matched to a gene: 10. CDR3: CSVERAASGRPDTQYF. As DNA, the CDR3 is TGCAGCGTTGAACGGGCGGCTAGCGGGAGGCCCGATACGCAGTATTTT.

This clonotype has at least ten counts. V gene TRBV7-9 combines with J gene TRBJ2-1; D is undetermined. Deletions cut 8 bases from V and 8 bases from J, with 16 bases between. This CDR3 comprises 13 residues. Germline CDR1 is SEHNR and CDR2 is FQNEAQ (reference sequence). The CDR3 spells CASLWLPEDEQFF. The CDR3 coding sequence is TGTGCCAGCCTGTGGCTCCCCGAGGATGAGCAGTTCTTC.

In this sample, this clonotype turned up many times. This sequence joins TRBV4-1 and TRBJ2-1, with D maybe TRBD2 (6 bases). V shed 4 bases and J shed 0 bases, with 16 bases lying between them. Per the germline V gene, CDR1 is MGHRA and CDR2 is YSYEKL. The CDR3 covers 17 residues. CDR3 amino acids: CASSLTGTLSSYNEQFF. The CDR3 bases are TGCGCCAGCAGCCTTACCGGGACTCTGAGCTCCTACAATGAGCAGTTCTTC.

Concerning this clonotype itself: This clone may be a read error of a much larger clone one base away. CDR3 sequence reads: CACSYRTGEWGEQFF. CDR3 coding DNA: TGCGCCTGCAGCTACCGGACAGGGGAATGGGGTGAGCAGTTCTTC. J is TRBJ2-1 and V is TRBV5-1; 9 positions agree with TRBD1. The CDR3 loop spans 15 amino acids. Germline V gene lookup returns CDR1 SGHRS and CDR2 YFSETQ. The complete variable domain, with remaining parts taken from reference TRBV5-1 and TRBJ2-1, reads KAGVTQTPRYLIKTRGQQVTLSCSPISGHRSVSWYQQTPGQGLQFLFEYFSETQRNKGNFPGRFSGRQFSNSRSEMNVSTLELGDSALYLCACSYRTGEWGEQFFGPGTRLTVL.

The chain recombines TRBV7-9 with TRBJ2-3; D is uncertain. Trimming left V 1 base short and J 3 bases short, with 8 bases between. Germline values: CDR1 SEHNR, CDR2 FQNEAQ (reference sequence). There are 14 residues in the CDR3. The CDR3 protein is CASSLGPVTDTQYF. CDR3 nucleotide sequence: TGTGCCAGCAGCTTAGGTCCGGTAACAGATACGCAGTATTTT.

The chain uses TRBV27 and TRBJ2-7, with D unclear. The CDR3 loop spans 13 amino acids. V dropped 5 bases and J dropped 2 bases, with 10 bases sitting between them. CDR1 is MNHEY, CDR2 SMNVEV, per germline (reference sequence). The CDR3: CASSPAGTYEQYF. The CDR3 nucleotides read TGTGCCAGCAGTCCCGCCGGCACCTACGAGCAGTACTTC.

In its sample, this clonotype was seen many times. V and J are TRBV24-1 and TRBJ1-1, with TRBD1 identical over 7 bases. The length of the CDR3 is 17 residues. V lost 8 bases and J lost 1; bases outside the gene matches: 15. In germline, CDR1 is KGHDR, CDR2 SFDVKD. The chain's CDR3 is CATNTPGQAARNTEAFF. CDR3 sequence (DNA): TGTGCCACCAATACCCCCGGACAGGCCGCACGGAACACTGAAGCTTTCTTT.

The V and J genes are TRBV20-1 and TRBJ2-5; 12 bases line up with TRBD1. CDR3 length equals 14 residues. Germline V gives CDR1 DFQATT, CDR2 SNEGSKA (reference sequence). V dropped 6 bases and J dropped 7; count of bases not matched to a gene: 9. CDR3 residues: CSATFPGQGATQYF. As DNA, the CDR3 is TGCAGTGCAACTTTTCCGGGACAGGGGGCGACCCAGTACTTC.

The CDR3 is CASSRGGGNYEQYF. In DNA, the CDR3 is TGTGCCAGCAGCAGGGGAGGGGGAAACTACGAGCAGTACTTC. The V and J genes are TRBV11-2 and TRBJ2-7, with a possible D match to TRBD2 (7 bases). V lost 5 bases to trimming and J lost 3 bases, with 14 bases between them. CDR1 is SGHAT, CDR2 FQNNGV, per germline. The CDR3 is 14 amino acids.

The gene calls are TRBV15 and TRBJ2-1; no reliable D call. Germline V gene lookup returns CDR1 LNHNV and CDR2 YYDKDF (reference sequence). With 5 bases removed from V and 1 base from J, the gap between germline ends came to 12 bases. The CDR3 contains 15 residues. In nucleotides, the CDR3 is TGTGCCACCAGCCCCTCGGAAGGATCCTACAATGAGCAGTTCTTC. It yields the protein CATSPSEGSYNEQFF.

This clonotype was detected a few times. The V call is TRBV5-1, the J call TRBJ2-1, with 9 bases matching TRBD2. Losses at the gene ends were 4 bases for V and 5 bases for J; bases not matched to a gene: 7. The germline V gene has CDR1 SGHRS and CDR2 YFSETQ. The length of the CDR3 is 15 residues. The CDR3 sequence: CASSRGLAQHNEQFF. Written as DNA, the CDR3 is TGCGCCAGCAGCCGTGGACTAGCGCAACACAATGAGCAGTTCTTC.

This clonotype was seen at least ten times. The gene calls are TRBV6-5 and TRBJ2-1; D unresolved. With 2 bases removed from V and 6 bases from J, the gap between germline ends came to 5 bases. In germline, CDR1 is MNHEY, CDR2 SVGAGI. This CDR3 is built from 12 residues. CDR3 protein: CASSYRSNEQFF. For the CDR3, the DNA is TGTGCCAGCAGTTACAGGTCCAATGAGCAGTTCTTC.

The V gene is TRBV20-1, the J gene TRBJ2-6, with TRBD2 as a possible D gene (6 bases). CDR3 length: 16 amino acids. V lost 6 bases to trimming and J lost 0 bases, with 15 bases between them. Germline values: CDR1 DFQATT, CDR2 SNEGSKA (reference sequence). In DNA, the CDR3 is TGCAGTGCCCCCCGGGACGGGAGCTCTGGGGCCAACGTCCTGACTTTC. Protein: CSAPRDGSSGANVLTF.

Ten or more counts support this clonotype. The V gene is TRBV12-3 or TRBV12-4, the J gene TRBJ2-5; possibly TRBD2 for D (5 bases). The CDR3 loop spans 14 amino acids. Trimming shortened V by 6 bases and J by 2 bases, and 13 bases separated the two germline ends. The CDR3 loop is CASSEGGWQETQYF. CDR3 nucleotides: TGTGCCAGCAGCGAGGGCGGATGGCAAGAGACCCAGTACTTC.

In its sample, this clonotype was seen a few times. The CDR3 is CASSINPPDEQYF. The CDR3 bases are TGTGCCAGTAGTATCAACCCTCCGGACGAGCAGTACTTC. The chain recombines TRBV19 with TRBJ2-7, with D unresolved. The CDR3 is 13 amino acids. The V and J ends lost 3 bases and 5 bases respectively, with 11 bases between them. Germline V CDR1 and CDR2: LNHDA, SQIVND (reference sequence).

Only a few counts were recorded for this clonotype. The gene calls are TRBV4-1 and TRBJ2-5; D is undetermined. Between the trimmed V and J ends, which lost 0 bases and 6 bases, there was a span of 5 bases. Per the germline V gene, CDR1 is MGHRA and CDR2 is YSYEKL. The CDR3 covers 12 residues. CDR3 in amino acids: CASSQDGQTQYF. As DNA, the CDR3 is TGCGCCAGCAGCCAAGACGGCCAGACCCAGTACTTC.

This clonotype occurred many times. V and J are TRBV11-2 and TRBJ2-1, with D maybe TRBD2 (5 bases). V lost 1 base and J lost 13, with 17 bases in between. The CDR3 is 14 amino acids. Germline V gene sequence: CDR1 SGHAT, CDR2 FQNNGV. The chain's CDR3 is CASSLASPVSRQFF. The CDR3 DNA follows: TGTGCCAGCAGCTTAGCTAGCCCGGTGAGCCGACAGTTCTTC.

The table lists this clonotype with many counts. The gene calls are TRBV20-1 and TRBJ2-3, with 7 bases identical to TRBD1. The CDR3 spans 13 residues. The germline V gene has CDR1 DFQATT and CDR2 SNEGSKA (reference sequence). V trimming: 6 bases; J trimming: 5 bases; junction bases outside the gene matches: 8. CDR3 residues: CSALPGQEDTQYF. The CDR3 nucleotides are TGCAGTGCCCTTCCCGGACAGGAAGATACGCAGTATTTT.

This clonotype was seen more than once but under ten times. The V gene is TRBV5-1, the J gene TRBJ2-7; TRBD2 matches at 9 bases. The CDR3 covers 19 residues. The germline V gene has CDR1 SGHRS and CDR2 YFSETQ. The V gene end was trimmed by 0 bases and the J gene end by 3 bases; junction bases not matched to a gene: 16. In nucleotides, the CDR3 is TGCGCCAGCAGCTTGGGCACTAGCGGGCTGCCCTTCTACGACTACGAGCAGTACTTC. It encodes CASSLGTSGLPFYDYEQYF. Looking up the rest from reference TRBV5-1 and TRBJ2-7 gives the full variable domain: KAGVTQTPRYLIKTRGQQVTLSCSPISGHRSVSWYQQTPGQGLQFLFEYFSETQRNKGNFPGRFSGRQFSNSRSEMNVSTLELGDSALYLCASSLGTSGLPFYDYEQYFGPGTRLTVT.

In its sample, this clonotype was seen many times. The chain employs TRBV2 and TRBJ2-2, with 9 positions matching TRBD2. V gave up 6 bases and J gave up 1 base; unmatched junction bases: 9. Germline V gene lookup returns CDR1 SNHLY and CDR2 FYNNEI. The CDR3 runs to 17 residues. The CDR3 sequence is CASSPQPTSGNTGELFF. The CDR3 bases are TGTGCCAGCAGCCCCCAGCCGACTAGCGGGAACACCGGGGAGCTGTTTTTT.

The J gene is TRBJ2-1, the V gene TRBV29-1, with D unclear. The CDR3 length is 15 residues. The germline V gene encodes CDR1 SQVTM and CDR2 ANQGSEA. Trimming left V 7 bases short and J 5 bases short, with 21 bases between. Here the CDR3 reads CSGSTDHYNHNEQFF. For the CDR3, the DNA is TGCAGCGGTTCGACGGACCACTACAATCACAATGAGCAGTTCTTC.

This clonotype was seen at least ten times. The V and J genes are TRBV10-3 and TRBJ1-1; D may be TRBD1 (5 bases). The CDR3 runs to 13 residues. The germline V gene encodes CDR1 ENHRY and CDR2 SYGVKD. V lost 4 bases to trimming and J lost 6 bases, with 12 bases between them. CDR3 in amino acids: CAISGRDLSEAFF. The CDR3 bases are TGTGCCATCAGTGGCCGGGACCTCTCTGAAGCTTTCTTT.

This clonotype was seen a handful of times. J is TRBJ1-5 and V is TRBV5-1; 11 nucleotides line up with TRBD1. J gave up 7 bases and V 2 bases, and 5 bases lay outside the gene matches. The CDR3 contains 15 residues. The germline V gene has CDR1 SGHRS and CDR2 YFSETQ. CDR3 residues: CASSLGQGAGQPQHF. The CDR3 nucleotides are TGCGCCAGCAGCTTAGGACAGGGGGCAGGACAGCCCCAGCATTTT.

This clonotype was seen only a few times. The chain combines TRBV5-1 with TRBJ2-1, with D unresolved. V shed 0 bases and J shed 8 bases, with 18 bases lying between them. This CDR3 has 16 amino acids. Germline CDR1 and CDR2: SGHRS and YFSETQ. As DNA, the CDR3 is TGCGCCAGCAGCTTGGCCCGAGCACGTGGGTTGTATGAGCAGTTCTTC. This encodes CASSLARARGLYEQFF.

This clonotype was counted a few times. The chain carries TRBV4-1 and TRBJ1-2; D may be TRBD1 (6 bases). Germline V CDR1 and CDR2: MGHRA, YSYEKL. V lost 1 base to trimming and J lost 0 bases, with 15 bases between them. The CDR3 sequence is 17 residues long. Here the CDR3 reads CASSQGQGGGTNYGYTF. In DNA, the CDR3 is TGCGCCAGCAGCCAAGGTCAAGGGGGAGGAACTAACTATGGCTACACCTTC.

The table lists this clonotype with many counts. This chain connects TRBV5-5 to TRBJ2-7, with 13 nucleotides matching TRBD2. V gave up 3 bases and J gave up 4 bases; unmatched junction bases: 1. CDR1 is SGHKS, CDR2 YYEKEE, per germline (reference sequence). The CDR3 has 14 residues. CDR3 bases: TGTGCCAGCAGCTCGACTAGCGGGGGGTACGAGCAGTACTTC. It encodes CASSSTSGGYEQYF.

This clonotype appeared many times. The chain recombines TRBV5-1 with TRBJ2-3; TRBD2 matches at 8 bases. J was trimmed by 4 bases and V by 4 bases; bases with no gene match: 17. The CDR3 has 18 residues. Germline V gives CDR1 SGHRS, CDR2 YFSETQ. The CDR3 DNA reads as TGCGCCAGCAGCCGCGGCCTGGGTAGCGGGAAACACCCAGATACGCAGTATTTT. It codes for CASSRGLGSGKHPDTQYF.

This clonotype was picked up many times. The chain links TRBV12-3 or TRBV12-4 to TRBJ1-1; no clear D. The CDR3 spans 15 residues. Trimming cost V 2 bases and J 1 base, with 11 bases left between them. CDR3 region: CASSLLGPSNTEAFF. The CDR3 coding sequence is TGTGCCAGCAGTTTACTCGGGCCTTCGAACACTGAAGCTTTCTTT.

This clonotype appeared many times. This CDR3 is CATSRDGGDEQFF. The DNA of the CDR3 is TGTGCCACCAGCAGAGATGGAGGGGATGAGCAGTTCTTC. V gene TRBV15 combines with J gene TRBJ2-1; D may be TRBD2 (6 bases). The ends were cut back, 0 bases at V and 8 bases at J, with 8 bases in the middle. Germline V gene sequence: CDR1 LNHNV, CDR2 YYDKDF (reference sequence). The CDR3 sequence is 13 residues long.

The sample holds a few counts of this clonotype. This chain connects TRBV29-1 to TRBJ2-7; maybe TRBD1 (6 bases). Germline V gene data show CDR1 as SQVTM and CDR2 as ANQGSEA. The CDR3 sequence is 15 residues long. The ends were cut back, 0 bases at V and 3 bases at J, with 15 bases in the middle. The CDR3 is CSVEDEGEGDYEQYF. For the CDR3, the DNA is TGCAGCGTTGAAGATGAGGGGGAAGGGGACTACGAGCAGTACTTC.